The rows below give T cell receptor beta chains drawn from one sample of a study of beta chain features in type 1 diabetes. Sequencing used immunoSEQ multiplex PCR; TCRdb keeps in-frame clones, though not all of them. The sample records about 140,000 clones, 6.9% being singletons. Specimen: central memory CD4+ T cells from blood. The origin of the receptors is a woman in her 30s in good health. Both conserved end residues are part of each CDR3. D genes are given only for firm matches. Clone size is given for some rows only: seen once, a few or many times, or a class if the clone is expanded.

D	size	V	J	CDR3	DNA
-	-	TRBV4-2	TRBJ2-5	CASSLAETQYF	TGTGCCAGCAGCTTGGCTGAGACCCAGTACTTC
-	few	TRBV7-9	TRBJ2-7	CASSLAAGPSYEQYF	TGTGCCAGCAGCTTAGCGGCGGGACCCTCCTACGAGCAGTACTTC
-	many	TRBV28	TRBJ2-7	CASSGSRVGSSYEQYF	TGTGCCAGCAGTGGTAGTCGGGTCGGGAGCTCCTACGAGCAGTACTTC
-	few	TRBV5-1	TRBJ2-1	CASSLWGDFYNEQFF	TGCGCCAGCAGCTTGTGGGGGGACTTCTACAATGAGCAGTTCTTC
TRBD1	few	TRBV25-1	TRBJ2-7	CASVHRDRVDEQYF	TGTGCCAGCGTCCACCGGGACAGGGTTGACGAGCAGTACTTC
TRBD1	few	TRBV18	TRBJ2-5	CASSTNRGFGETQYF	TGTGCCAGCTCAACCAACAGGGGCTTCGGGGAGACCCAGTACTTC
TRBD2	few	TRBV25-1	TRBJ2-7	CASKREGYEQYF	TGTGCCAGCAAGCGGGAGGGCTACGAGCAGTACTTC
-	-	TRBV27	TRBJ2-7	CASSLLPTSYEQYF	TGTGCCAGCAGTTTACTCCCTACCTCCTACGAGCAGTACTTC
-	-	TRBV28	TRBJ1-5	CASSAGWGNQPQHF	TGTGCCAGCAGTGCAGGGTGGGGCAATCAGCCCCAGCATTTT
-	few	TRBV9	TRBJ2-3	CASSTNSLVTDTQYF	TGTGCCAGCAGCACCAACAGCCTCGTCACAGATACGCAGTATTTT
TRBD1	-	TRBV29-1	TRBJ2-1	CSVVWDRGRHLSYNEQFF	TGCAGCGTTGTTTGGGACAGGGGGCGTCACCTCTCCTACAATGAGCAGTTCTTC
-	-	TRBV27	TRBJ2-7	CASSLFGSSYEQYF	TGTGCCAGCAGTTTATTTGGCAGCTCCTACGAGCAGTACTTC
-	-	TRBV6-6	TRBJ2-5	CASSIGGGNQETQYF	TGTGCCAGCAGTATTGGTGGGGGGAACCAAGAGACCCAGTACTTC
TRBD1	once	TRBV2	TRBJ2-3	CASSTWTGGDTDTQYF	TGTGCCAGCAGTACTTGGACAGGGGGAGACACAGATACGCAGTATTTT
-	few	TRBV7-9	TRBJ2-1	CASSREAANSYNEQFF	TGTGCCAGCAGCCGAGAAGCGGCAAACTCCTACAATGAGCAGTTCTTC
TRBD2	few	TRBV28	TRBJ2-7	CASSFLTSVNYEQYF	TGTGCCAGCAGTTTCTTGACTAGCGTCAACTACGAGCAGTACTTC
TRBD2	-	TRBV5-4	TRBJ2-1	CASTPGGTSGFYNEQFF	TGTGCCAGCACCCCGGGCGGAACTAGCGGTTTCTACAATGAGCAGTTCTTC
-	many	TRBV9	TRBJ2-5	CASSPTGSDQYF	TGTGCCAGCAGCCCAACGGGGAGTGACCAGTACTTC
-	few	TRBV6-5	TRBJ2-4	CASRSRDFLNIQYF	TGTGCCAGCAGGTCCCGGGACTTCCTGAACATTCAGTACTTC
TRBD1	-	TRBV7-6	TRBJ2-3	CASSSRDRGRPDTQYF	TGTGCCAGCAGCTCGAGGGACAGGGGGCGTCCAGATACGCAGTATTTT
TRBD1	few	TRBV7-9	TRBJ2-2	CASNDRVATGELFF	TGTGCCAGCAACGACAGGGTGGCCACCGGGGAGCTGTTTTTT
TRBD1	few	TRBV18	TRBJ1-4	CASSQQGDNEKLFF	TGTGCCAGCTCTCAACAGGGGGATAATGAAAAACTGTTTTTT
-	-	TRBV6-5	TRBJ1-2	CASSYSKQGLGGYTF	TGTGCCAGCAGTTACTCGAAACAGGGCCTCGGAGGCTACACCTTC
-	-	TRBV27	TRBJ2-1	CASSLGRGEQFF	TGTGCCAGCAGTTTGGGGAGAGGAGAGCAGTTCTTC
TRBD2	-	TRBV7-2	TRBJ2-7	CASSAGLAVEQYF	TGTGCCAGCAGCGCCGGACTAGCGGTCGAGCAGTACTTC
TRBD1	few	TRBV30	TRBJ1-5	CAWSGTGTGGVWPQHF	TGTGCCTGGAGTGGGACCGGGACAGGGGGCGTGTGGCCCCAGCATTTT
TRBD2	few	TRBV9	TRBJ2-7	CASSVADGRARPPYEQYF	TGTGCCAGCAGCGTAGCGGACGGGAGGGCCCGTCCCCCCTACGAGCAGTACTTC
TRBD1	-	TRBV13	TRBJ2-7	CASSTDRGGEQYF	TGTGCCAGCAGCACCGACAGGGGGGGCGAGCAGTACTTC
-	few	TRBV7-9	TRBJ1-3	CASSSAGEGNTIYF	TGTGCCAGCAGCTCTGCGGGGGAAGGAAACACCATATATTTT
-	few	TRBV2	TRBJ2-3	CASSEAGAGTDTQYF	TGTGCCAGCAGTGAAGCTGGGGCTGGCACAGATACGCAGTATTTT
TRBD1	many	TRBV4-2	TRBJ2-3	CASSLPGQGQDTQYF	TGTGCCAGCAGCCTGCCGGGACAGGGACAAGATACGCAGTATTTT
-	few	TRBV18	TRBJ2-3	CASSPMQGNYLTQYF	TGTGCCAGCTCACCAATGCAGGGGAACTACCTCACGCAGTATTTT
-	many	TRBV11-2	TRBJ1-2	CASSLVDRGYGYTF	TGTGCCAGCAGCTTAGTGGACAGAGGCTATGGCTACACCTTC
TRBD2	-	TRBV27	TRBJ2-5	CASSRDSGRETQYF	TGTGCCAGCAGTAGAGATAGCGGGAGAGAGACCCAGTACTTC
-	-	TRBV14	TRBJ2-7	CASSQVTSLTYEQYF	TGTGCCAGCAGCCAAGTTACTAGCTTAACCTACGAGCAGTACTTC
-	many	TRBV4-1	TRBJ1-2	CASSQGAGIEYGYTF	TGCGCCAGCAGCCAAGGGGCAGGGATAGAGTATGGCTACACCTTC
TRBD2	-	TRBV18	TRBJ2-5	CASSPGTSAGGETQYF	TGTGCCAGCTCACCCGGGACTAGCGCGGGAGGGGAGACCCAGTACTTC
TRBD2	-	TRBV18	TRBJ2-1	CASSPPLAGSSYNEQFF	TGTGCCAGCTCACCACCCTTAGCGGGGAGCTCCTACAATGAGCAGTTCTTC
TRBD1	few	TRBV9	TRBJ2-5	CASSVLQGPGETQYF	TGTGCCAGCAGCGTCTTACAGGGGCCAGGGGAGACCCAGTACTTC
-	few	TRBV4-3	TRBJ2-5	CASSQDLMGHPSQETQYF	TGCGCCAGCAGCCAAGACCTAATGGGACATCCCTCCCAAGAGACCCAGTACTTC
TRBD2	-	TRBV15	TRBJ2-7	CATSRTTSGPFYEQYF	TGTGCCACCAGCAGAACAACTAGCGGACCTTTCTACGAGCAGTACTTC
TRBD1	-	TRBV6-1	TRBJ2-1	CAIKARDRGHNEQFF	TGTGCCATTAAGGCCCGGGACAGGGGCCACAATGAGCAGTTCTTC
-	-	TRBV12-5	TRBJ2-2	CASATNTGELFF	TGTGCTAGTGCAACGAACACCGGGGAGCTGTTTTTT
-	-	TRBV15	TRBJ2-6	CATSRGAETGANVLTF	TGTGCCACCAGCAGAGGAGCCGAAACTGGGGCCAACGTCCTGACTTTC